The present T cell receptor (beta chain) was sequenced within a study of control samples from healthy donors and cancer patients. TCRdb's copy holds only in-frame clones and misses some; the assay was immunoSEQ multiplex PCR. The table includes 150,000 to 200,000 clones, approximately 93% detected once. Between the trimmed V and J ends, which lost 5 bases and 3 bases, there was a span of 10 bases. Germline V gene lookup returns CDR1 SGHTA and CDR2 FQGNSA. CDR3 length equals 13 residues. The origin of this receptor is a woman aged 40 to 50 in good health. The sequenced sample was blood. The gene calls are TRBV7-2 and TRBJ1-1; D gene uncertain. CDR3 amino acids: CASSQDGDTEAFF. The CDR3 DNA reads as TGTGCCAGCAGCCAGGATGGTGACACTGAAGCTTTCTTT.